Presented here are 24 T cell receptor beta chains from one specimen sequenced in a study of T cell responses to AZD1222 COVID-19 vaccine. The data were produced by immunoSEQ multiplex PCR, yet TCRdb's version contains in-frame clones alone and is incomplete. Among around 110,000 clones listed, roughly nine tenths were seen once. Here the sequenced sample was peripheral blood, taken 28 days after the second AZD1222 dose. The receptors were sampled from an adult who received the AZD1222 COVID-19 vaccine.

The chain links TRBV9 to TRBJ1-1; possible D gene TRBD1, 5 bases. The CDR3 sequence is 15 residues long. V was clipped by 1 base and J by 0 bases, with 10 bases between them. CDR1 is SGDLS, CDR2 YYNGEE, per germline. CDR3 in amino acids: CASSVRSDMNTEAFF. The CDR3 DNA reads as TGTGCCAGCAGCGTAAGGTCGGACATGAACACTGAAGCTTTCTTT.

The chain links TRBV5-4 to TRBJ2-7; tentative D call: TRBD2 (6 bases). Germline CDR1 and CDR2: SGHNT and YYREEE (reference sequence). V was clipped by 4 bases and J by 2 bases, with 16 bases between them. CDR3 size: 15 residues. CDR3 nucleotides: TGTGCCAGCAGCAGGGACGGGACTGCAACCTACGAGCAGTACTTC. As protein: CASSRDGTATYEQYF.

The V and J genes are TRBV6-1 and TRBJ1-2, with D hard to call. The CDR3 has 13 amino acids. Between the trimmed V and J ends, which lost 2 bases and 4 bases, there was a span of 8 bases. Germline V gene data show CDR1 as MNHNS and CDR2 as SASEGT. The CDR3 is CASSELEGYGYTF. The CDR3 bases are TGTGCCAGCAGTGAATTGGAGGGCTATGGCTACACCTTC.

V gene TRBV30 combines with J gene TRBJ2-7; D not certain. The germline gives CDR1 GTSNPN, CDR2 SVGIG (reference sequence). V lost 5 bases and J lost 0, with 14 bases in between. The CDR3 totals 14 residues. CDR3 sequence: CAWGGLHSSYEQYF. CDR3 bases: TGTGCCTGGGGCGGATTGCATTCCTCCTACGAGCAGTACTTC.

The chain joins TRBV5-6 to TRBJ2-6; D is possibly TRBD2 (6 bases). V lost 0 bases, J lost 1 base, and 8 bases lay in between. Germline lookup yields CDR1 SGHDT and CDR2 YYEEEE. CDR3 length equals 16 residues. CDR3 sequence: CASSLVGGSGANVLTF. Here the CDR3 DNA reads TGTGCCAGCAGCTTGGTGGGGGGATCTGGGGCCAACGTCCTGACTTTC.

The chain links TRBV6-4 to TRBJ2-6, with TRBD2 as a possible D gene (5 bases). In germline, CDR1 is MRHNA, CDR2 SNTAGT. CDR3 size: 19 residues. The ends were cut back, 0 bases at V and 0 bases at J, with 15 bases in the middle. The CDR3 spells CASSDSPPGGSSGANVLTF. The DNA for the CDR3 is TGTGCCAGCAGTGACTCTCCCCCCGGCGGGTCCTCTGGGGCCAACGTCCTGACTTTC.

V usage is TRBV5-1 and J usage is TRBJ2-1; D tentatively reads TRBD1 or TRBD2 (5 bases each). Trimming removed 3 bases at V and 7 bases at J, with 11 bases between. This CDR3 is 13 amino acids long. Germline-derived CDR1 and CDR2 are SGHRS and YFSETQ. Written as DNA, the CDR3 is TGCGCCAGCAGCTCGTTGGGGACGAATGAGCAGTTCTTC. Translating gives CASSSLGTNEQFF. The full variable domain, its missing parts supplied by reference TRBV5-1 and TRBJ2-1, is KAGVTQTPRYLIKTRGQQVTLSCSPISGHRSVSWYQQTPGQGLQFLFEYFSETQRNKGNFPGRFSGRQFSNSRSEMNVSTLELGDSALYLCASSSLGTNEQFFGPGTRLTVL.

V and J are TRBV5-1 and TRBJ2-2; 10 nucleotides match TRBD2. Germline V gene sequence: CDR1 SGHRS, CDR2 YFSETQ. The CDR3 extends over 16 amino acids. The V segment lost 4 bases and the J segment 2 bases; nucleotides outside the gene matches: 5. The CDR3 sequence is CASSLGLAPNTGELFF. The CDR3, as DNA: TGCGCCAGCAGCCTGGGACTAGCGCCCAACACCGGGGAGCTGTTTTTT.

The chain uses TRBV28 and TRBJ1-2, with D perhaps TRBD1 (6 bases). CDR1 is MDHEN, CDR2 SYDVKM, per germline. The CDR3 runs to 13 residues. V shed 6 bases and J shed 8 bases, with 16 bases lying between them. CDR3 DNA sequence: TGTGCCAGCAGCACCTCAGGGGCGTGGGGCTACACCTTC. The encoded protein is CASSTSGAWGYTF.

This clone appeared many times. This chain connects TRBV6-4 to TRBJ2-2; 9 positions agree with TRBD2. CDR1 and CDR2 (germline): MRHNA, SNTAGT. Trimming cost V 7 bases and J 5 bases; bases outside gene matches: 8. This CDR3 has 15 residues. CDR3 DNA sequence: TGTGCCAGCACCTCTAGCGGGGAAGAGACCGGGGAGCTGTTTTTT. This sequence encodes CASTSSGEETGELFF.

CDR3 sequence: CASSSPGQGYNEQFF. CDR3 nucleotide sequence: TGTGCCAGCAGTTCCCCGGGACAGGGATACAATGAGCAGTTCTTC. The chain combines TRBV28 with TRBJ2-1; 9 positions match TRBD1. Germline CDR1 MDHEN, CDR2 SYDVKM. J gave up 4 bases and V 4 bases, and 5 bases lay outside the gene matches. CDR3 length equals 15 residues.

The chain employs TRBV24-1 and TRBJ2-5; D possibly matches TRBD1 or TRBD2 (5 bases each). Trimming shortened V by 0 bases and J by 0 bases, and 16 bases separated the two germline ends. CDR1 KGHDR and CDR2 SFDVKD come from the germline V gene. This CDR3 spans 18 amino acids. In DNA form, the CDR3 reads TGTGCCACCAGTGATTTGAGGTCTGGGGGAGTTAACCAAGAGACCCAGTACTTC. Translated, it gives CATSDLRSGGVNQETQYF.

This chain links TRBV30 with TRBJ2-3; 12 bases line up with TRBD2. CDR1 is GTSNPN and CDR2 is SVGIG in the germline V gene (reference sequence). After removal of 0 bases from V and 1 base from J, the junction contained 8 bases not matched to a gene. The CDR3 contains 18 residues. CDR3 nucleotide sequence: TGTGCCTGGAGTGTACCTAGCGGGAGGGCGGTAGGCACAGATACGCAGTATTTT. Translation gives CAWSVPSGRAVGTDTQYF. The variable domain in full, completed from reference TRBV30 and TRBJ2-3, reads SQTIHQWPATLVQPVGSPLSLECTVEGTSNPNLYWYRQAAGRGLQLLFYSVGIGQISSEVPQNLSASRPQDRQFILSSKKLLLSDSGFYLCAWSVPSGRAVGTDTQYFGPGTRLTVL.

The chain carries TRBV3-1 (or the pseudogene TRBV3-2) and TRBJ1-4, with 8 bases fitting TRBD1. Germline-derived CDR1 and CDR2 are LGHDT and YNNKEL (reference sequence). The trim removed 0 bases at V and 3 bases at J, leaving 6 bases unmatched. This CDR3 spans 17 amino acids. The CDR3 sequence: CASSQETGVRANEKLFF. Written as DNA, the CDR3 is TGTGCCAGCAGCCAAGAGACAGGGGTTAGAGCTAATGAAAAACTGTTTTTT.

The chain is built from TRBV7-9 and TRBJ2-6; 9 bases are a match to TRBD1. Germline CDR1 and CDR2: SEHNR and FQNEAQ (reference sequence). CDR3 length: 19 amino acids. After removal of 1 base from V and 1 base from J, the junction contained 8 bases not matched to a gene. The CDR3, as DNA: TGTGCCAGCAGCTTAGTGGGACAGGGAGGGGGATCTGGGGCCAACGTCCTGACTTTC. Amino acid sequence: CASSLVGQGGGSGANVLTF.

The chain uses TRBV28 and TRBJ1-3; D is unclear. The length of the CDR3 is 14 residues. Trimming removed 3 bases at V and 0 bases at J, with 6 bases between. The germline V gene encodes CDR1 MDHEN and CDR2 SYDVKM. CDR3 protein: CASSFLASGNTIYF. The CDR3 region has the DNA TGTGCCAGCAGTTTCCTTGCCTCTGGAAACACCATATATTTT.

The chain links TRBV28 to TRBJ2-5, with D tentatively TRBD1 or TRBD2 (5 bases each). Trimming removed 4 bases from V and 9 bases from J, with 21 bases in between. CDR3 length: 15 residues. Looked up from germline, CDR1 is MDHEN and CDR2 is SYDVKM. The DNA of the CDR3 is TGTGCCAGCAGTTATCGCCGGGGCCGCACGGAACCCCAGTACTTC. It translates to CASSYRRGRTEPQYF.

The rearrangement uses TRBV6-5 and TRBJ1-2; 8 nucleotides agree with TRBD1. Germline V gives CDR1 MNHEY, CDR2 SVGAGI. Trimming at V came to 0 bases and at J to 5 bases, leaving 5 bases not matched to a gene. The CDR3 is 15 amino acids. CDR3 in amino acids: CASSYSTYRGYGYTF. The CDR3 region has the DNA TGTGCCAGCAGTTACTCGACATACAGGGGGTATGGCTACACCTTC.

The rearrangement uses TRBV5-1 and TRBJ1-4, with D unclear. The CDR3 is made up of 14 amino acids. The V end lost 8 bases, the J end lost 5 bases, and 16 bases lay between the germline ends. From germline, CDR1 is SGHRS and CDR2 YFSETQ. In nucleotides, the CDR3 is TGCGCCAGTAGGCGAAGTCAACCCAATGAAAAACTGTTTTTT. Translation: CASRRSQPNEKLFF. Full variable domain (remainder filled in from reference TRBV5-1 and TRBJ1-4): KAGVTQTPRYLIKTRGQQVTLSCSPISGHRSVSWYQQTPGQGLQFLFEYFSETQRNKGNFPGRFSGRQFSNSRSEMNVSTLELGDSALYLCASRRSQPNEKLFFGSGTQLSVL.

CDR3 coding DNA: TGTGCCAGCAGTTTATTAGGGAAGAGCACTGAAGCTTTCTTT. The encoded protein is CASSLLGKSTEAFF. The rearrangement joins TRBV27 to TRBJ1-1, with unresolved D. V was shortened by 1 base and J by 4 bases, with 10 bases between the two germline ends. This CDR3 contains 14 residues. From germline, CDR1 is MNHEY and CDR2 SMNVEV (reference sequence).

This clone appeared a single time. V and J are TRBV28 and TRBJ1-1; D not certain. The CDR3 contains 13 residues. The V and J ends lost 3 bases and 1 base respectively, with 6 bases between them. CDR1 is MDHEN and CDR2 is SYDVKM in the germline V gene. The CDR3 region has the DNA TGTGCCAGCAGTTTTCATGGGAACACTGAAGCTTTCTTT. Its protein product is CASSFHGNTEAFF.

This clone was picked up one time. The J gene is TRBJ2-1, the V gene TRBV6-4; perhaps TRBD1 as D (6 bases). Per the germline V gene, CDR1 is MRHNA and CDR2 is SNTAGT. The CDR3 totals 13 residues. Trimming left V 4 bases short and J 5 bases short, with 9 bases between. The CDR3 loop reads CASSAGTNNEQFF. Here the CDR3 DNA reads TGTGCCAGCAGTGCCGGGACAAACAATGAGCAGTTCTTC.

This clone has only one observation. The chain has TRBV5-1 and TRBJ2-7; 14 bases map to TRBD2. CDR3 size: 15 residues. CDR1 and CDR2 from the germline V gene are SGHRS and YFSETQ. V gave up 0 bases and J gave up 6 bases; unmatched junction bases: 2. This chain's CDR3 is CASSLGLAGGLEQYF. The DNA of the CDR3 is TGCGCCAGCAGCTTGGGACTAGCGGGAGGGCTCGAGCAGTACTTC.

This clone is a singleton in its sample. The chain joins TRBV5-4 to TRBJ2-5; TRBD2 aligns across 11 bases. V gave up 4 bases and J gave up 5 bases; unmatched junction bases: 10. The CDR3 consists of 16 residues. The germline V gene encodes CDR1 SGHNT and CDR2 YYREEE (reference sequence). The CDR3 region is CASSPVASGRYETQYF. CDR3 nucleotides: TGTGCCAGCAGCCCCGTGGCTAGCGGGAGGTACGAGACCCAGTACTTC.